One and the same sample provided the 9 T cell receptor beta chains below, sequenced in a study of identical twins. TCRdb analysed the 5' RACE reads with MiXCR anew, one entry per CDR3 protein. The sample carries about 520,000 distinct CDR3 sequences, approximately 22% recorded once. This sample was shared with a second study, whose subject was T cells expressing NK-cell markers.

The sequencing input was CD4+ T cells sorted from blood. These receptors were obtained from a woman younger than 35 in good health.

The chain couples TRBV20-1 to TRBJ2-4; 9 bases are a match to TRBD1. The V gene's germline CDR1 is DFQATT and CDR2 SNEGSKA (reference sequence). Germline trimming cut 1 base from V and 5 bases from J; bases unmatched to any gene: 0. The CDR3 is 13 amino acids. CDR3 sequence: CSARGDRENIQYF. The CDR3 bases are TGCAGTGCTAGAGGGGACAGGGAAAACATTCAGTACTTC.

CDR3 DNA: TGTGCCAGCACTGGGGGGTTAGCGGGAGGGCATCCGTCCTACGAGCAGTACTTC. It translates to CASTGGLAGGHPSYEQYF. V usage is TRBV6-7 and J usage is TRBJ2-7; 11 bases fit TRBD2. TRBV6-7 is treated as an ORF (open reading frame) with a function not yet certain. This CDR3 comprises 18 residues. The trim removed 7 bases at V and 1 base at J, leaving 15 bases unmatched.

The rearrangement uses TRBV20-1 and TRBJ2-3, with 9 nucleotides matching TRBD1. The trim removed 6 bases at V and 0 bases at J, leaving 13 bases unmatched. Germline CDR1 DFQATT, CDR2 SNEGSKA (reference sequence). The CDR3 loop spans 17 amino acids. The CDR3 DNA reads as TGCAGTGCCGTACCGGGACAGGGAAGTCCTAGCACAGATACGCAGTATTTT. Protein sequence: CSAVPGQGSPSTDTQYF.

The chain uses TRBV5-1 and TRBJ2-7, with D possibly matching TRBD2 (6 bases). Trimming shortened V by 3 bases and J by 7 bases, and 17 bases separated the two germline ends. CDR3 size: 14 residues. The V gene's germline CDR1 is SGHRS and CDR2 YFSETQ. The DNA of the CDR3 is TGCGCCAGCAGCTGGACACGGGGGTCGGAGGAGCAGTACTTC. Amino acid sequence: CASSWTRGSEEQYF.

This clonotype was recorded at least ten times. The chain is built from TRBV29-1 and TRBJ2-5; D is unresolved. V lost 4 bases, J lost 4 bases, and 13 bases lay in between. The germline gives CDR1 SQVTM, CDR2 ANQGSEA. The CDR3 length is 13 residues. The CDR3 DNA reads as TGCAGCGTTGGATTAGGGTTCGGAGAGACCCAGTACTTC. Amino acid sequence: CSVGLGFGETQYF. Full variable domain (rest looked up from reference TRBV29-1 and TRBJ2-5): SAVISQKPSRDICQRGTSLTIQCQVDSQVTMMFWYRQQPGQSLTLIATANQGSEATYESGFVIDKFPISRPNLTFSTLTVSNMSPEDSSIYLCSVGLGFGETQYFGPGTRLLVL.

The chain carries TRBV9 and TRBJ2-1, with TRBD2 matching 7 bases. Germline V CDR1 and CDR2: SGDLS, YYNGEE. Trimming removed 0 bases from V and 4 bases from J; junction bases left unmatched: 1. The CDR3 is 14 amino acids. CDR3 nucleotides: TGTGCCAGCAGCGTAGGGGGACTATACAATGAGCAGTTCTTC. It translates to CASSVGGLYNEQFF.

The CDR3 sequence is CSVLGAREKLFF. CDR3 coding DNA: TGCAGCGTTTTGGGGGCGAGGGAAAAACTGTTTTTT. The chain has TRBV29-1 and TRBJ1-4, with a possible D match to TRBD1 (6 bases). Germline V gene data show CDR1 as SQVTM and CDR2 as ANQGSEA. V lost 5 bases and J lost 8, with 12 bases in between. The CDR3 contains 12 residues.

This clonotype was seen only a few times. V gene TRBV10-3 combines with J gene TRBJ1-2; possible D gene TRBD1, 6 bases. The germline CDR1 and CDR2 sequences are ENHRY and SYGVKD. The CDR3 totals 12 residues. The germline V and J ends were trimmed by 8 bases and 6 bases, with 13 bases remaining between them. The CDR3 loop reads CAIYQGWDGYTF. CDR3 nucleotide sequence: TGTGCCATCTATCAGGGGTGGGATGGCTACACCTTC.

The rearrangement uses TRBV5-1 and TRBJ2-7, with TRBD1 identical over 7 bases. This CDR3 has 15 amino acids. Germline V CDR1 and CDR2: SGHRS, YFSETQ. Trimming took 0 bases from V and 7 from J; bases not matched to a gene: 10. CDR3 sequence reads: CASSLDRGYGREQYF. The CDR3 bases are TGCGCCAGCAGCTTGGACAGGGGATACGGTAGGGAGCAGTACTTC. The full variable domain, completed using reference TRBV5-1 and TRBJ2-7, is KAGVTQTPRYLIKTRGQQVTLSCSPISGHRSVSWYQQTPGQGLQFLFEYFSETQRNKGNFPGRFSGRQFSNSRSEMNVSTLELGDSALYLCASSLDRGYGREQYFGPGTRLTVT.